The clone carrying this T cell receptor beta chain was seen only a few times. CDR1 and CDR2 from the germline V gene are KGHSH and LQKENI. The CDR3 spans 14 residues. The V end lost 0 bases, the J end lost 0 bases, and 4 bases lay between the germline ends. Donors were six healthy women in three monozygous twin pairs. All three twin pairs grew up together with likely shared infections and vaccines. These data are taken from a study of identical twins' blood T cells. Background on the study: Roughly twelve libraries, six alpha and six beta, gave around 50 million reads.

Libraries were made from RNA as TCR cDNA, using a modified protocol. One entry per CDR3 protein results from TCRdb running MiXCR on the 5' RACE reads. The repertoire consists of 350,000 to 450,000 distinct CDR3 sequences, with about 28% occurring once and the leading ten covering roughly 5.5%. The sequenced sample consisted of PBMCs. This TCR derives from a woman between 18 and 49 years old in good health. V and J are TRBV18 and TRBJ2-3, with D uncertain. The CDR3 coding sequence is TGTGCCAGCTCACCACCTTCTAGCACAGATACGCAGTATTTT. It translates to CASSPPSSTDTQYF.